The rows below give T cell receptor beta chains drawn from one sample of a study of regulatory T cells in long-lasting Graves disease. TCRdb re-derived calls from the multiplex PCR reads in MiXCR, one entry per CDR3 protein. Of 400,000 to 550,000 distinct CDR3 sequences detected, about 17% appear once; the ten largest clones hold 23%. These data also featured in a second study, about T cells in Graves' hyperthyroidism and ophthalmopathy.

The source was peripheral blood mononuclear cells (PBMCs), collected at new diagnosis, from a patient treated with antithyroid drugs. The receptors shown here come from a woman aged 18-30 years with Graves disease. The CDR3 runs from the conserved cysteine through the conserved F or W. A D gene is named only where the DNA matches it firmly. Expanded clones are given a class, and other clones once, few, many or no size at all.

abundance: many; v_gene: TRBV28; d_gene: .; j_gene: TRBJ1-6; CDR3nt: TGTGCCAGCAGTTTCCGAGTGACTGCTATTAATTCACCCCTCCACTTT; CDR3aa: CASSFRVTAINSPLHF
abundance: many; v_gene: TRBV2; d_gene: TRBD2; j_gene: TRBJ2-7; CDR3nt: TGTGCCAGCAGCATGAGGACTAGCGGGATAAAAGCCTACGAGCAGTACTTC; CDR3aa: CASSMRTSGIKAYEQYF
abundance: many; v_gene: TRBV6-2/TRBV6-3; d_gene: .; j_gene: TRBJ1-3; CDR3nt: TGTGCCAGCAGTGAAGACGGAAATCCAGGAAACACCATATATTTT; CDR3aa: CASSEDGNPGNTIYF
abundance: few; v_gene: TRBV29-1; d_gene: .; j_gene: TRBJ2-4; CDR3nt: TGCAGCGTTGCCAGCAGGGGAGAAGCCAAAAACATTCAGTACTTC; CDR3aa: CSVASRGEAKNIQYF
abundance: many; v_gene: TRBV5-1; d_gene: .; j_gene: TRBJ2-3; CDR3nt: TGCGCCAGCAGCTTGTTGTCCGGGGAAAGCACAGATACGCAGTATTTT; CDR3aa: CASSLLSGESTDTQYF
abundance: many; v_gene: TRBV2; d_gene: TRBD1; j_gene: TRBJ2-1; CDR3nt: TGTGCCAGCAGTAAGGACAGGGGGCCCTACAATGAGCAGTTCTTC; CDR3aa: CASSKDRGPYNEQFF
abundance: many; v_gene: TRBV5-5; d_gene: .; j_gene: TRBJ2-5; CDR3nt: TGTGCCAGCAGCATGAGCGAAGAGACCCAGTACTTC; CDR3aa: CASSMSEETQYF
abundance: many; v_gene: TRBV11-3; d_gene: .; j_gene: TRBJ2-2; CDR3nt: TGTGCCAGCAGCTTAGACGGGGGGCTGAACACCGGGGAGCTGTTTTTT; CDR3aa: CASSLDGGLNTGELFF
abundance: many; v_gene: TRBV6-5; d_gene: .; j_gene: TRBJ1-1; CDR3nt: TGTGCCAGCAGTTACTCGGGACATCTGAACACTGAAGCTTTCTTT; CDR3aa: CASSYSGHLNTEAFF
abundance: .; v_gene: TRBV6-1; d_gene: TRBD2; j_gene: TRBJ2-6; CDR3nt: TGTGCCAGCAGTGCCACTGTCGTAGCGGGGGGTGTTGGGGCCAACGTCCTGACTTTC; CDR3aa: CASSATVVAGGVGANVLTF
abundance: many; v_gene: TRBV5-4; d_gene: TRBD1; j_gene: TRBJ1-5; CDR3nt: TGTGCCAGCAGCCTCGGGACAGGAAACCCGGAGAATCAGCCCCAGCATTTT; CDR3aa: CASSLGTGNPENQPQHF
abundance: .; v_gene: TRBV28; d_gene: TRBD2; j_gene: TRBJ2-1; CDR3nt: TGTGCCAGCAGTTTACCAGCGGGAGAATTAGATGAGCAGTTCTTC; CDR3aa: CASSLPAGELDEQFF
abundance: many; v_gene: TRBV6-1; d_gene: TRBD1; j_gene: TRBJ1-2; CDR3nt: TGTGCCACCTCGGGCTCACAGGGGAACTATGGCTACACCTTC; CDR3aa: CATSGSQGNYGYTF
abundance: few; v_gene: TRBV29-1; d_gene: TRBD1; j_gene: TRBJ2-2; CDR3nt: TGCAGCGTTGTGGGGACAGGGAGCGGGGAGCTGTTTTTT; CDR3aa: CSVVGTGSGELFF
abundance: few; v_gene: TRBV29-1; d_gene: .; j_gene: TRBJ2-5; CDR3nt: TGCAGCGTTCGGGAGACGGGGGAGACCCAGTACTTC; CDR3aa: CSVRETGETQYF
abundance: many; v_gene: TRBV2; d_gene: .; j_gene: TRBJ2-3; CDR3nt: TGTGCCAGCAGTGTGTCTAGCGGCACAGATACGCAGTATTTT; CDR3aa: CASSVSSGTDTQYF
abundance: .; v_gene: TRBV28; d_gene: TRBD1; j_gene: TRBJ1-5; CDR3nt: TGTGCCAGCAGTTCAAGGACAGGGCTCGGCAATCAGCCCCAGCATTTT; CDR3aa: CASSSRTGLGNQPQHF
abundance: .; v_gene: TRBV25-1; d_gene: .; j_gene: TRBJ2-1; CDR3nt: TGTGCCAGCAGTGTGAGAGAACCCTACAATGAGCAGTTCTTC; CDR3aa: CASSVREPYNEQFF
abundance: few; v_gene: TRBV5-1; d_gene: .; j_gene: TRBJ2-5; CDR3nt: TGCGCCAGCACGACTTTTCTTGCGGAGACCCAGTACTTC; CDR3aa: CASTTFLAETQYF
abundance: .; v_gene: TRBV11-2; d_gene: TRBD1; j_gene: TRBJ1-1; CDR3nt: TGTGCCAGCAGCTTAGGTAGAGGGGGCGCGAGAACTGAAGCTTTCTTT; CDR3aa: CASSLGRGGARTEAFF
abundance: many; v_gene: TRBV7-2; d_gene: .; j_gene: TRBJ1-2; CDR3nt: TGTGCCAGCAGCTTAGCGCGAGGGAAAGCTAACTATGGCTACACCTTC; CDR3aa: CASSLARGKANYGYTF
abundance: .; v_gene: TRBV9; d_gene: .; j_gene: TRBJ1-1; CDR3nt: TGTGCCAGCAGCGTAGCCGGGCATCGCACTGAAGCTTTCTTT; CDR3aa: CASSVAGHRTEAFF
abundance: many; v_gene: TRBV5-4; d_gene: .; j_gene: TRBJ1-1; CDR3nt: TGTGCCAGCAGGTCCCCCGACACGAACACTGAAGCTTTCTTT; CDR3aa: CASRSPDTNTEAFF
abundance: many; v_gene: TRBV5-1; d_gene: TRBD2; j_gene: TRBJ2-1; CDR3nt: TGCGCCAGCAGCTTCGAATCGGGAGGCCACTACAATGAGCAGTTCTTC; CDR3aa: CASSFESGGHYNEQFF
abundance: once; v_gene: TRBV12-3/TRBV12-4; d_gene: .; j_gene: TRBJ1-1; CDR3nt: TGTGCCAGCAGCCAAATGAGTGAAGCTCTCTTT; CDR3aa: CASSQMSEALF
abundance: .; v_gene: TRBV30; d_gene: .; j_gene: TRBJ1-3; CDR3nt: TGTGCCTGGAGCCATGGATCGGGGAAGTCTGGAAACACCATATATTTT; CDR3aa: CAWSHGSGKSGNTIYF
abundance: .; v_gene: TRBV20-1; d_gene: .; j_gene: TRBJ1-5; CDR3nt: TGCAGTGCTAGAGCCCGAATGGGCTATAGCAATCAGCCCCAGCATTTT; CDR3aa: CSARARMGYSNQPQHF
abundance: .; v_gene: TRBV29-1; d_gene: .; j_gene: TRBJ2-7; CDR3nt: TGCAGCGTTGAAGAAAGAACCTACGAGCAGTACTTC; CDR3aa: CSVEERTYEQYF
abundance: .; v_gene: TRBV20-1; d_gene: TRBD1; j_gene: TRBJ1-2; CDR3nt: TGCAGTGCTAGACTCCGGGACAGGAAGGGTTCCTATGGCTACACCTTC; CDR3aa: CSARLRDRKGSYGYTF
abundance: few; v_gene: TRBV2; d_gene: .; j_gene: TRBJ1-1; CDR3nt: TGTGCCAGCAGGGGCTCCCGGGCCGGCACTGAAGCTTTCTTT; CDR3aa: CASRGSRAGTEAFF
abundance: many; v_gene: TRBV28; d_gene: .; j_gene: TRBJ1-2; CDR3nt: TGTGCCAGCAGTTTAGAGTCCCCCGATGTGGCTCCGGGGGCGGCAGATGGCTACACCTTC; CDR3aa: CASSLESPDVAPGAADGYTF
abundance: .; v_gene: TRBV9; d_gene: .; j_gene: TRBJ2-1; CDR3nt: TGTGCCAGCAGCGTAACTAGCTCCAATGAGCAGTTCTTC; CDR3aa: CASSVTSSNEQFF
abundance: .; v_gene: TRBV5-6; d_gene: TRBD1; j_gene: TRBJ2-7; CDR3nt: TGTGCCAGCAGGCAGGGGGCGCGCGAGCAGTACTTC; CDR3aa: CASRQGAREQYF
abundance: few; v_gene: TRBV11-2; d_gene: .; j_gene: TRBJ2-6; CDR3nt: TGTGCCAGCTCTGCAATCTCTGGGGCCAACGTCCTGACTTTC; CDR3aa: CASSAISGANVLTF
abundance: .; v_gene: TRBV13; d_gene: .; j_gene: TRBJ2-5; CDR3nt: TGTGCCAGCAGCTTATCTCCCCCCGCTGGCCAAGAGACCCAGTACTTC; CDR3aa: CASSLSPPAGQETQYF
abundance: many; v_gene: TRBV7-8; d_gene: .; j_gene: TRBJ1-2; CDR3nt: TGTGCCAGCAGCTCCAATGTTAGGGCCTCGAACTATGGCTACACCTTC; CDR3aa: CASSSNVRASNYGYTF